The 14 T cell receptor beta chains below come from one sample, sequenced in a study of early T cells in non-severe SARS-CoV-2 infection. TCRdb itself ran the 5' RACE reads through MiXCR, one entry per CDR3 protein. The sample has around 55,000 distinct CDR3 sequences; roughly an eighth are singletons. The sample comprised whole blood. The receptors come from an adult who was a healthcare worker with PCR-confirmed SARS-CoV-2 infection or an uninfected control (not recorded which).

V and J are TRBV24-1 and TRBJ2-2, with a weak D call TRBD1 (6 bases). CDR1 KGHDR and CDR2 SFDVKD come from the germline V gene. The CDR3 length is 13 residues. V was shortened by 11 bases and J by 1 base, with 10 bases between the two germline ends. CDR3 amino acids: CARYRENTGELFF. CDR3 nucleotide sequence: TGTGCCAGGTACAGGGAGAACACCGGGGAGCTGTTTTTT.

In its sample, this clonotype was seen a few times. V usage is TRBV11-1 and J usage is TRBJ2-2, with D possibly being TRBD2 (6 bases). The V end was cut by 5 bases, the J end by 2 bases, with 15 bases between. CDR3 length: 16 residues. CDR1 SGHAT and CDR2 FQDESV come from the germline V gene (reference sequence). DNA for the CDR3: TGTGCCAGCAGCCCGGGACTCCAGCTCAACACCGGGGAGCTGTTTTTT. Amino acids: CASSPGLQLNTGELFF.

The V gene is TRBV5-1, the J gene TRBJ2-5, with TRBD1 identical over 7 bases. CDR3 size: 15 residues. Germline V gene lookup returns CDR1 SGHRS and CDR2 YFSETQ. J was trimmed by 5 bases and V by 0 bases; bases with no gene match: 7. CDR3: CASSLGQGYAETQYF. The CDR3 nucleotides read TGCGCCAGCAGCTTGGGACAGGGATATGCGGAGACCCAGTACTTC.

This clonotype appeared many times. This rearrangement joins TRBV3-1 to TRBJ2-3, with D unclear. Trimming left V 3 bases short and J 0 bases short, with 7 bases between. The CDR3 has 14 residues. Germline CDR1 and CDR2: LGHDT and YNNKEL (reference sequence). The CDR3 DNA sequence: TGTGCCAGCAGCCACGGGCGGAGCACAGATACGCAGTATTTT. Translating gives CASSHGRSTDTQYF.

The chain has TRBV5-6 and TRBJ2-7; maybe TRBD1 (5 bases). Germline CDR1 is SGHDT and CDR2 is YYEEEE. With 0 bases removed from V and 2 bases from J, the gap between germline ends came to 12 bases. The CDR3 totals 15 residues. In nucleotides, the CDR3 is TGTGCCAGCAGCTTGGGTATCAACAGGCCCTACGAGCAGTACTTC. Its protein is CASSLGINRPYEQYF.

This clonotype has just a few counts. The chain couples TRBV28 to TRBJ2-1; 8 bases align to TRBD1. V lost 2 bases, J lost 7 bases, and 4 bases stayed unmatched. Germline CDR1 is MDHEN and CDR2 is SYDVKM. This CDR3 region has 14 residues. CDR3 sequence: CASSLATGGNEQFF. In DNA, the CDR3 is TGTGCCAGCAGTTTAGCAACAGGGGGGAATGAGCAGTTCTTC.

V is TRBV28 and J is TRBJ2-3; TRBD2 matches at 11 bases. The J segment lost 3 bases and the V segment lost 5 bases, leaving 4 bases of the junction unmatched. Germline-derived CDR1 and CDR2 are MDHEN and SYDVKM. The CDR3 covers 15 residues. CDR3 amino acids: CASSSSGRATDTQYF. CDR3 DNA: TGTGCCAGCAGTAGTAGCGGGAGGGCGACAGATACGCAGTATTTT.

This clonotype appeared a single time. The rearrangement uses TRBV28 and TRBJ1-1; 8 bases fit TRBD1. Germline CDR1 is MDHEN and CDR2 is SYDVKM. This CDR3 has 15 residues. V trimming: 6 bases; J trimming: 2 bases; junction bases outside the gene matches: 8. CDR3 loop: CASSSPGTGNTEAFF. The CDR3, as DNA: TGTGCCAGCAGCTCACCCGGGACAGGAAACACTGAAGCTTTCTTT.

This clonotype was counted at least ten times. V gene TRBV7-8 combines with J gene TRBJ2-6; D is uncertain. The germline V gene has CDR1 SGHVS and CDR2 FQNEAQ. The CDR3 is made up of 16 amino acids. Trimming removed 1 base at V and 2 bases at J, with 9 bases between. DNA for the CDR3: TGTGCCAGCAGCTTAGTTGGTAGGGCTGGGGCCAACGTCCTGACTTTC. Its translation: CASSLVGRAGANVLTF.

This clonotype was counted ten times or more. The chain has TRBV21-1 and TRBJ1-1. TRBV21-1 is a known pseudogene. The CDR3 spans 13 residues. The CDR3 loop reads CASSKSPNTEAFF. Written as DNA, the CDR3 is TGTGCCAGCAGCAAAAGTCCGAACACTGAAGCTTTCTTT.

This clonotype was recorded at least ten times. The chain employs TRBV5-6 and TRBJ1-1; 10 bases match TRBD1. The length of the CDR3 is 15 residues. Germline V gives CDR1 SGHDT, CDR2 YYEEEE. Germline trimming cut 7 bases from V and 0 bases from J; bases unmatched to any gene: 6. CDR3 residues: CASGRTGGMNTEAFF. The CDR3 DNA reads TGTGCCAGCGGTAGGACAGGGGGGATGAACACTGAAGCTTTCTTT.

This clonotype was seen only a few times. The V call is TRBV9, the J call TRBJ1-1; 9 positions match TRBD1. The CDR3 covers 18 residues. Germline assignment: CDR1 SGDLS and CDR2 YYNGEE. J lost 4 bases, V lost 4 bases, and 17 bases had no gene match. CDR3 sequence (DNA): TGTGCCAGCAGCCCCCTCGAGGTTCCTGGGACAGGGCTCACTGAAGCTTTCTTT. Translating gives CASSPLEVPGTGLTEAFF.

V gene TRBV4-2 combines with J gene TRBJ2-1, with a tentative D call TRBD1 (5 bases). V lost 0 bases and J lost 5, with 14 bases in between. CDR1 is LGHNA and CDR2 is YNFKEQ in the germline V gene. The CDR3 extends over 16 amino acids. CDR3 coding DNA: TGTGCCAGCAGCCAAGATGGGCAGGTGACAGACAATGAGCAGTTCTTC. Translating gives CASSQDGQVTDNEQFF.

This clonotype was observed a few times. The genes are TRBV28 and TRBJ2-7, with TRBD2 matching 9 bases. The V gene end was trimmed by 2 bases and the J gene end by 3 bases; junction bases not matched to a gene: 8. The CDR3 has 16 residues. Germline values: CDR1 MDHEN, CDR2 SYDVKM. CDR3 in amino acids: CASSLRGASGDYEQYF. For the CDR3, the DNA is TGTGCCAGCAGTTTACGGGGGGCTAGCGGGGACTACGAGCAGTACTTC.